Given below is one T cell receptor beta chain in context. Antigen: not known. Treatment: over 15 received Ad26.COV2.S at low or high dose, single or two shots; five or six received placebo; per-sample allocation not given. Samples came from day 63 after the first vaccine or placebo injection. The table came from immunoSEQ multiplex PCR; TCRdb's copy has only in-frame clones and leaves some out. The repertoire holds approximately 400,000 clones, about four fifths seen once, with almost 7.5% in the top ten. Deletions cut 4 bases from V and 1 base from J, with 17 bases between. The CDR3 contains 16 residues. Per germline, CDR1 LNHDA and CDR2 SQIVND (reference sequence). These data come from a study of Ad26.COV2.S vaccination and SARS-CoV-2 variants. Study at large: As a participant in COV1001, the donor was in the Ad26.COV2.S trial arm. Participants got Ad26.COV2.S intramuscularly, once or twice 56 days apart.

Notes on the study in general: Measures of TCR breadth and depth may have fallen short of total T cell responses.

The V gene is TRBV19, the J gene TRBJ2-7; unclear D gene. The sequencing here drew on peripheral blood, taken in a trial of Ad26.COV2.S vaccine versus placebo. This receptor was obtained from a person aged 18-65 years who received the Ad26.COV2.S COVID-19 vaccine or a placebo. The CDR3 DNA reads as TGTGCCAGTAGTAAGGCTTACCAGCCCAAATCCTACGAGCAGTACTTC. The encoded protein is CASSKAYQPKSYEQYF.